This record concerns one T cell receptor beta chain sequence. Its antigen is unidentified. Measured with immunoSEQ multiplex PCR; TCRdb has only the in-frame clones, and not every one. In the table there are under 65,000 clones, around 92% of which are singletons. These data come from a study of graft-versus-host responses after intestinal transplantation. As for the study in general: Those transplanted obtained multivisceral, liver-intestinal, or isolated intestinal grafts. All recipients were given anti-thymocyte globulin induction, and tacrolimus and steroids were then administered for about three years. Study-level points and caveats: Some GvH clones appeared in ileal mucosa or blood before recipient bone marrow. After transplant, early declines in HvG clones were associated with peak levels of circulating GvH clones.

Trimming removed 1 base from V and 6 bases from J, with 13 bases in between. Germline V gives CDR1 SGHTA, CDR2 FQGNSA. The CDR3 extends over 15 amino acids. The starting material was unstimulated CD4+ T cells sorted from spleen or lymph node cells, obtained before transplant. V gene TRBV7-2 combines with J gene TRBJ2-4; D could derive from TRBD1 or TRBD2 (5 bases each). The receptor was isolated from a human donor who was the organ donor for an intestinal transplant. The CDR3 reads CASSLGNGAGNIQYF. Written as DNA, the CDR3 is TGTGCCAGCAGCTTAGGTAATGGGGCGGGAAACATTCAGTACTTC.